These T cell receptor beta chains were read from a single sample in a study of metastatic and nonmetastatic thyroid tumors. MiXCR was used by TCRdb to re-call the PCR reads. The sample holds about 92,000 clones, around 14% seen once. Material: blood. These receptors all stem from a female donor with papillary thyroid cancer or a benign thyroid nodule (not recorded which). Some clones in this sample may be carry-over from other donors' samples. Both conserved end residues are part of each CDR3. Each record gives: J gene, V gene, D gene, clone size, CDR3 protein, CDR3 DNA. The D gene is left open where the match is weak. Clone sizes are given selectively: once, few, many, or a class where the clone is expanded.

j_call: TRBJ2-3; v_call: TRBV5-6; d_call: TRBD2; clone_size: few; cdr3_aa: CASSLGSSGDLF; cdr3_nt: TGTGCCAGCAGCTTGGGGTCTAGCGGGGACCTCTTT
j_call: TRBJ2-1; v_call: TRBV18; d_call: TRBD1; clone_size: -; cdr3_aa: CASSRTWDSPNEQFF; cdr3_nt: TGTGCCAGCTCACGTACTTGGGACAGCCCAAATGAGCAGTTCTTC
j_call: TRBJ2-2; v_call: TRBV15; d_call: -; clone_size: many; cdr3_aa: CATSRGGVGRIPGELFF; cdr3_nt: TGTGCCACCAGCAGAGGGGGGGTAGGGAGGATTCCCGGGGAGCTGTTTTTT
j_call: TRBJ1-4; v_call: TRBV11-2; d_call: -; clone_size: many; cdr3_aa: CASSSRQATNEKLFF; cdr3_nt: TGTGCCAGCAGCTCTCGACAGGCAACTAATGAAAAACTGTTTTTT
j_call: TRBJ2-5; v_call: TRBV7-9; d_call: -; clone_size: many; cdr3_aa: CASSPPGTQETQYF; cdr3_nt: TGTGCCAGCAGTCCCCCGGGGACCCAAGAGACCCAGTACTTC
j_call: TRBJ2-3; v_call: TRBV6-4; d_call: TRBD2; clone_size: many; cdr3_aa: CASSEGGGATDTQYF; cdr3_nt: TGTGCCAGCAGTGAGGGCGGGGGGGCTACAGATACGCAGTATTTT
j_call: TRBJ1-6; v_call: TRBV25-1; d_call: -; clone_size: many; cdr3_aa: CASSALYLGSPLHF; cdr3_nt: TGTGCCAGCAGTGCACTTTACTTGGGTTCACCCCTCCACTTT
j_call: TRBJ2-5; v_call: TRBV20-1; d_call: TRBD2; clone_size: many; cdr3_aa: CSASYRRGETQYF; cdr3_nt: TGCAGTGCTAGTTACCGGCGGGGGGAGACCCAGTACTTC
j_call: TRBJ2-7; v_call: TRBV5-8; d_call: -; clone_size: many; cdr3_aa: CASSSFREGVQYF; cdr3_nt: TGTGCCAGCAGCTCCTTCCGGGAAGGGGTGCAGTACTTC
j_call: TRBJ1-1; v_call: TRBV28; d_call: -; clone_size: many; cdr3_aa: CASSSSWGRNTEAFF; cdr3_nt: TGTGCCAGCAGTTCGTCCTGGGGGCGGAACACTGAAGCTTTCTTT
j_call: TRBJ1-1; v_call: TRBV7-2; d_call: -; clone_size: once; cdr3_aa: CASSSAGCGGTEAFF; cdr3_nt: TGTGCCAGCAGCTCCGCAGGGTGTGGAGGCACTGAAGCTTTCTTT
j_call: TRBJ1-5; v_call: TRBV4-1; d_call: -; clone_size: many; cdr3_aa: CASSQRGNNQPQHF; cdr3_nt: TGCGCCAGCAGCCAACGGGGCAACAATCAGCCCCAGCATTTT
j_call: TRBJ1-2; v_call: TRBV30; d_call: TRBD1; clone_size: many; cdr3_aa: CAWRTGESNYGYTF; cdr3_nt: TGTGCCTGGAGAACAGGGGAGTCCAACTATGGCTACACCTTC
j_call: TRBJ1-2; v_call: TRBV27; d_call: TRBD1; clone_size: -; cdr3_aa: CASSFTGGVSYTF; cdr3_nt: TGTGCCAGCAGTTTCACAGGGGGAGTGAGTTACACCTTC
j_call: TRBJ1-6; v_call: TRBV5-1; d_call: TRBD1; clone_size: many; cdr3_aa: CASKGRQGYDSPLHF; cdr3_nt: TGCGCCAGCAAGGGCCGACAGGGGTACGATTCACCCCTCCACTTT
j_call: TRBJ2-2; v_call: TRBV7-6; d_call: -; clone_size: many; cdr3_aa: CASSLADTGELFF; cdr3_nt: TGTGCCAGCAGCTTGGCGGACACCGGGGAGCTGTTTTTT
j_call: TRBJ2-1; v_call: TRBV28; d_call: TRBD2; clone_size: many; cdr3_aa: CASSATGTSQFF; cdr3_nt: TGTGCCAGCAGTGCTACCGGGACTAGCCAGTTCTTC
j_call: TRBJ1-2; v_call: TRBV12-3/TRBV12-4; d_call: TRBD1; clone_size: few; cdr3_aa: CASSPGTGCNYCYTF; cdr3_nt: TGTGCCAGCAGTCCAGGGACAGGCTGCAACTATTGCTACACCTTC
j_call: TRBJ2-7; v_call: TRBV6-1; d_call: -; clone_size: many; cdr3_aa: CASSQTRYEQYF; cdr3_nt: TGTGCCAGCAGTCAGACGCGCTACGAGCAGTACTTC
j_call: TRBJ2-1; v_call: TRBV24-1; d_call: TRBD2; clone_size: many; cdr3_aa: CATSSGGAYYNEQFF; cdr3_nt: TGTGCCACCAGTTCGGGGGGGGCATACTACAATGAGCAGTTCTTC